Shown below are 16 T cell receptor beta chains from a single sample sequenced in a study of cytomegalovirus exposure and HLA in healthy donors. 13 Jbeta primers and 60 Vbeta primers were used for the PCR. Libraries were prepared by immunoSEQ multiplex PCR; TCRdb keeps only in-frame clonotypes and omits some of them. The profile shows roughly 90,000 clones, roughly 80% of them singletons. Sequencing was done on a sample of PBMCs. These receptor sequences come from a man aged 25 to 40 in good health and CMV-seropositive.

The genes are TRBV28 and TRBJ1-5; D is uncertain. Trimming pared 1 base from V and 5 bases from J, leaving 15 bases between. The length of the CDR3 is 16 residues. Germline V CDR1 and CDR2: MDHEN, SYDVKM. The CDR3 nucleotides read TGTGCCAGCAGTTTATATAGCGGTCCCGCTGATCAGCCCCAGCATTTT. Its translation: CASSLYSGPADQPQHF. The full variable domain, completed using reference TRBV28 and TRBJ1-5, is DVKVTQSSRYLVKRTGEKVFLECVQDMDHENMFWYRQDPGLGLRLIYFSYDVKMKEKGDIPEGYSVSREKKERFSLILESASTNQTSMYLCASSLYSGPADQPQHFGDGTRLSIL.

The table lists this clone with a few counts. The chain combines TRBV28 with TRBJ1-4; no definite D call. V was clipped by 4 bases and J by 8 bases, with 14 bases between them. Germline lookup yields CDR1 MDHEN and CDR2 SYDVKM. This CDR3 spans 14 amino acids. The chain's CDR3 is CASSYGGGREKLFF. DNA for the CDR3: TGTGCCAGCAGTTACGGTGGCGGAAGGGAAAAACTGTTTTTT. The full variable domain, rest sourced from reference TRBV28 and TRBJ1-4, is DVKVTQSSRYLVKRTGEKVFLECVQDMDHENMFWYRQDPGLGLRLIYFSYDVKMKEKGDIPEGYSVSREKKERFSLILESASTNQTSMYLCASSYGGGREKLFFGSGTQLSVL.

The chain is built from TRBV5-1 and TRBJ2-7; possibly TRBD2 for D (5 bases). Trimming removed 0 bases from V and 2 bases from J, with 9 bases in between. This CDR3 is built from 14 residues. Germline CDR1 SGHRS, CDR2 YFSETQ. The CDR3: CASSLEAGTYEQYF. As DNA, the CDR3 is TGCGCCAGCAGCTTGGAGGCGGGTACCTACGAGCAGTACTTC.

This clone has just one count. The rearrangement uses TRBV19 and TRBJ1-5; D unclear. This CDR3 spans 14 amino acids. The V gene lost 3 bases and the J gene lost 6 bases, with 12 bases spanning the gap. The germline gives CDR1 LNHDA, CDR2 SQIVND (reference sequence). This CDR3 is CASSIFREGQPQHF. In DNA, the CDR3 is TGTGCCAGTAGTATTTTCCGGGAAGGTCAGCCCCAGCATTTT.

Concerning this clone: A junction boundary mismatches the germline segment, possibly from a read error. The V gene is TRBV5-1, the J gene TRBJ2-5; D is perhaps TRBD1 (6 bases). Germline V gene sequence: CDR1 SGHRS, CDR2 YFSETQ. The CDR3 length is 15 residues. CDR3 coding DNA: TGCGCCAGCAGCGCAGGGGTAGGATTTCGAGAGGCCCAGTACTTC. This codes for CASSAGVGFREAQYF.

The rearrangement links TRBV29-1 to TRBJ2-7; 8 nucleotides align to TRBD1. V lost 5 bases and J lost 3; bases outside the gene matches: 9. The CDR3 is made up of 14 amino acids. The germline gives CDR1 SQVTM, CDR2 ANQGSEA. This CDR3 is CSVKGGQESYEQYF. CDR3 DNA: TGCAGCGTTAAGGGGGGACAGGAGAGCTACGAGCAGTACTTC.

The V gene is TRBV10-2, the J gene TRBJ2-5, with 9 bases matching TRBD1. The V gene end was trimmed by 0 bases and the J gene end by 1 base; junction bases not matched to a gene: 0. Germline V gene sequence: CDR1 WSHSY, CDR2 SAAADI. The CDR3 totals 15 residues. The CDR3 DNA reads as TGCGCCAGCAGTGAGTCGACAGGGGGCCAAGAGACCCAGTACTTC. This codes for CASSESTGGQETQYF.

This chain connects TRBV7-9 to TRBJ1-2; D gene uncertain. V gave up 5 bases and J gave up 6 bases, with 13 bases separating them. CDR1 is SEHNR, CDR2 FQNEAQ, per germline (reference sequence). The CDR3 totals 13 residues. The CDR3 here is CASSTSGGNGYTF. The CDR3 DNA reads TGTGCCAGCAGCACTAGCGGCGGAAATGGCTACACCTTC.

The rearrangement links TRBV18 to TRBJ2-5, with a weak D call TRBD2 (5 bases). The end of the DNA fits TRBJ2-7 better, so the J call may be wrong. The CDR3 spans 12 residues. The germline V gene encodes CDR1 KGHSH and CDR2 LQKENI. The CDR3 here is CASSPAVDEQYF. The CDR3 DNA is TGTGCCAGCTCCCCAGCGGTAGACGAGCAGTACTTC.

This sequence joins TRBV18 and TRBJ2-1; D might be TRBD2 (6 bases). Germline V gene sequence: CDR1 KGHSH, CDR2 LQKENI. The length of the CDR3 is 15 residues. The V and J ends lost 6 bases and 4 bases respectively, with 16 bases between them. The CDR3 sequence: CASSQGLSPYNEQFF. In DNA form, the CDR3 reads TGTGCCAGCTCCCAAGGACTATCACCTTACAATGAGCAGTTCTTC. The complete variable domain, with remaining parts taken from reference TRBV18 and TRBJ2-1, reads NAGVMQNPRHLVRRRGQEARLRCSPMKGHSHVYWYRQLPEEGLKFMVYLQKENIIDESGMPKERFSAEFPKEGPSILRIQQVVRGDSAAYFCASSQGLSPYNEQFFGPGTRLTVL.

The chain combines TRBV14 with TRBJ1-2, with 8 bases lining up with TRBD1. Per germline, CDR1 SGHDN and CDR2 FVKESK. The ends lost 4 bases at V and 7 bases at J; junction bases unmatched: 17. CDR3 length: 17 residues. Here the CDR3 DNA reads TGTGCCAGCAGCCCGTACGGGACAGGCGAACGTTATGGTGGCTACACCTTC. It encodes CASSPYGTGERYGGYTF.

V usage is TRBV19 and J usage is TRBJ2-7; 9 bases align to TRBD2. V dropped 1 base and J dropped 3; count of bases not matched to a gene: 4. The CDR3 is 15 residues long. Germline assignment: CDR1 LNHDA and CDR2 SQIVND (reference sequence). The CDR3 is CASSIGDSGSYEQYF. The CDR3 bases are TGTGCCAGTAGTATAGGGGATAGCGGGAGCTACGAGCAGTACTTC. The whole variable domain, remainder taken from reference TRBV19 and TRBJ2-7, is DGGITQSPKYLFRKEGQNVTLSCEQNLNHDAMYWYRQDPGQGLRLIYYSQIVNDFQKGDIAEGYSVSREKKESFPLTVTSAQKNPTAFYLCASSIGDSGSYEQYFGPGTRLTVT.

The chain is built from TRBV27 and TRBJ1-4; D perhaps matches TRBD1 (6 bases). The CDR3 totals 16 residues. Germline loops: CDR1 MNHEY, CDR2 SMNVEV (reference sequence). The V end was cut by 0 bases, the J end by 4 bases, with 12 bases between. CDR3 sequence: CASSLSARGGNEKLFF. Here the CDR3 DNA reads TGTGCCAGCAGTTTATCAGCACGAGGGGGTAATGAAAAACTGTTTTTT.

This clone showed up just once. An end of the junction does not agree with germline; a read error may underlie this. The chain combines TRBV5-1 with TRBJ2-7, with D perhaps matching TRBD2 (5 bases). Per the germline V gene, CDR1 is SGHRS and CDR2 is YFSETQ. The CDR3 runs 14 residues. CDR3 nucleotides: TGCGCCAGCAGCTTGGGGCCTAGCTCCTACGAGCAGTGCTTC. This gives the protein CASSLGPSSYEQCF.

V usage is TRBV7-6 and J usage is TRBJ1-5; 9 bases are a match to TRBD1. The CDR3 consists of 16 residues. V gave up 5 bases and J gave up 0 bases; unmatched junction bases: 5. The germline gives CDR1 SGHVS, CDR2 FNYEAQ. The CDR3 bases are TGTGCCAGCAGCCCTGGACAGGGGAGTAGCAATCAGCCCCAGCATTTT. Amino acid sequence: CASSPGQGSSNQPQHF.

The V and J genes are TRBV2 and TRBJ1-2, with D maybe TRBD1 (5 bases). The CDR3 contains 11 residues. V lost 7 bases to trimming and J lost 7 bases, with 10 bases between them. Germline CDR1 and CDR2: SNHLY and FYNNEI. The CDR3 protein is CASTRVFGYTF. The CDR3 DNA reads TGTGCCAGCACCAGGGTCTTTGGCTACACCTTC.